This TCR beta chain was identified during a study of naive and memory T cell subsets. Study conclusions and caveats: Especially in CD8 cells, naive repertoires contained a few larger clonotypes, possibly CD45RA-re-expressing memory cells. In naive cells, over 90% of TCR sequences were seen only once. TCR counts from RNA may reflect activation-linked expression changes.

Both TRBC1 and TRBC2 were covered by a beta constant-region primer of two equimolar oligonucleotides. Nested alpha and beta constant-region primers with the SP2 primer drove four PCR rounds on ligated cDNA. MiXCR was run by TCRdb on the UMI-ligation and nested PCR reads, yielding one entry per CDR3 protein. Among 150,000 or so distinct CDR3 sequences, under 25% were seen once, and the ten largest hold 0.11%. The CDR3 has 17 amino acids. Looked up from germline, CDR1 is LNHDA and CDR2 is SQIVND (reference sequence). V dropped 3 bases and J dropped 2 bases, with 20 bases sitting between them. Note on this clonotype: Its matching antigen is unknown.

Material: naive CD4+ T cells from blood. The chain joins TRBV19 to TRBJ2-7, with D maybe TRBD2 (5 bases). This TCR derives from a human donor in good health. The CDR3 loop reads CASSMRSGNLPTYEQYF. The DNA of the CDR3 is TGTGCCAGTAGTATGAGGTCGGGAAACCTACCCACCTACGAGCAGTACTTC. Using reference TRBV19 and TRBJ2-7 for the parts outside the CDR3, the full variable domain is DGGITQSPKYLFRKEGQNVTLSCEQNLNHDAMYWYRQDPGQGLRLIYYSQIVNDFQKGDIAEGYSVSREKKESFPLTVTSAQKNPTAFYLCASSMRSGNLPTYEQYFGPGTRLTVT.